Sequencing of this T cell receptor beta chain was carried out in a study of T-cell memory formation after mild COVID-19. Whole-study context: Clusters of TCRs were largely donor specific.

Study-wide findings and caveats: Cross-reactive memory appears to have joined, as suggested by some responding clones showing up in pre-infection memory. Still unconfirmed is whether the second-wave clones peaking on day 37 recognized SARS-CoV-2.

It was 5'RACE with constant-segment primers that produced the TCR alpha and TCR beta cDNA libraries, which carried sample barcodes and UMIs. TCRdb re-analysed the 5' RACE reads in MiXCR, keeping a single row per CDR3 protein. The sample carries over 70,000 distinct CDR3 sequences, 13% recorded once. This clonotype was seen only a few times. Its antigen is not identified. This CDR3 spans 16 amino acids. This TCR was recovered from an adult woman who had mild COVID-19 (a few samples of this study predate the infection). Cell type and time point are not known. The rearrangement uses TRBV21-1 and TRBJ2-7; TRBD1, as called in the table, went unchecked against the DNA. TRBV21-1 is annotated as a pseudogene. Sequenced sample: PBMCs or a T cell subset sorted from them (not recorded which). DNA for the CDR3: TGTGCCAGCAGCAAAAGGGAACAGGGGATAAGTAGCGAGCAGTACTTC. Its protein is CASSKREQGISSEQYF.